The clone carrying this T cell receptor (beta chain) was seen just once. This sample is drawn from a study of technical replicates of blood from a handful of donors. Sequencing was performed with immunoSEQ multiplex PCR; in TCRdb, only in-frame clones are kept and a portion is missing. The sample lists tens of thousands of clones; 90% were seen once. CDR3 size: 15 residues. Germline CDR1 reads MNHNY; CDR2 reads SVGAGI (reference sequence). J lost 1 base, V lost 6 bases, and 3 bases had no gene match. Sample: PBMCs. The chain is built from TRBV6-6 and TRBJ2-7, with 13 positions matching TRBD2. The source of this sequence is a human donor in good health. Some clones in this sample may be carry-over from other donors' samples. The CDR3 spells CASRRGLAGSYEQYF. As DNA, the CDR3 is TGTGCCAGCAGGCGGGGACTAGCGGGGTCCTACGAGCAGTACTTC.